A single TCR beta chain is shown here with its context. The target antigen is unknown. The V gene lost 0 bases and the J gene lost 2 bases, with 6 bases spanning the gap. CDR3 length: 14 residues. Germline CDR1 reads SGDLS; CDR2 reads YYNGEE. This entry is derived from a study of T cell repertoires in cytomegalovirus infection. Study in general: The authors used CMV epitopes that were HLA-C-restricted (recently identified) and HLA-B-restricted (well studied). Public TCR beta signatures marked donors with CMV infection and the matching HLA. Overall study findings and caveats: CMV-specific TCR beta clonotypes restricted by HLA-C dominated the ex vivo response. Accumulated public TCR beta family frequency recognized individuals carrying CMV together with the relevant HLA.

Via MiXCR, TCRdb re-called the reads, giving one row per CDR3 protein. The sample has approximately 910,000 distinct CDR3 sequences, less than 40% seen once. Source: cultured CD8+ T cells from PBMCs, taken from culture after CMV antigen stimulation. The sequence came from a human donor in good health (CMV status not recorded). Some clones in this sample may be carry-over from other donors' samples. This rearrangement joins TRBV9 to TRBJ2-1; D ambiguous. The CDR3 reads CASSVDTTYNEQFF. For the CDR3, the DNA is TGTGCCAGCAGCGTAGACACTACCTACAATGAGCAGTTCTTC.